This T cell receptor (beta chain) is from a study of blood T cells in healthy people across ages. Trimming stripped 3 bases from V and 6 bases from J, with 12 bases between. The germline gives CDR1 SNHLY, CDR2 FYNNEI. This CDR3 is 14 amino acids long. The authors ran a second PCR of about 7 to 12 cycles using a sample-barcoded 5' primer and a J-beta primer mix. TCRdb re-derived calls from the 5' RACE reads in MiXCR, one entry per CDR3 protein. The table includes fewer than 950,000 distinct CDR3 sequences, 35% to 40% detected once. This TCR was recovered from a man aged 18 to 30 in good health. The chain couples TRBV2 to TRBJ1-5; D is unresolved. Sequenced material: blood. The CDR3 region has the DNA TGTGCCAGCAGTGATTCGGGCGGAATTCAGCCCCAGCATTTT. Translated: CASSDSGGIQPQHF.